This T cell receptor beta chain was identified during a study of OX40 agonist ivuxolimab in advanced cancers. The germline gives CDR1 LNHDA, CDR2 SQIVND (reference sequence). V shed 3 bases and J shed 3 bases, with 11 bases lying between them. The CDR3 length is 14 residues. TCRdb's copy holds only in-frame clones and misses some; the assay was immunoSEQ multiplex PCR. The sample lists about 21,000 clones, more than 70% seen once, with more than 35% in the top ten. As regards this clone: The antigen remains unidentified.

Whole-study results and caveats: Among patients with partial responses at 0.1-3.0 mg/kg, clonal expansion was among the lowest.

The material was CD4+ or CD8+ T cells sorted from blood, obtained in a trial of the OX40 agonist ivuxolimab. This TCR was sampled from an adult with an advanced solid tumor such as melanoma, head and neck, liver or kidney cancer. The chain recombines TRBV19 with TRBJ1-1; tentatively, D is TRBD1 (6 bases). The CDR3 region has the DNA TGTGCCAGTAGTATCGGAGGGGGGTACACTGAAGCTTTCTTT. It encodes CASSIGGGYTEAFF.